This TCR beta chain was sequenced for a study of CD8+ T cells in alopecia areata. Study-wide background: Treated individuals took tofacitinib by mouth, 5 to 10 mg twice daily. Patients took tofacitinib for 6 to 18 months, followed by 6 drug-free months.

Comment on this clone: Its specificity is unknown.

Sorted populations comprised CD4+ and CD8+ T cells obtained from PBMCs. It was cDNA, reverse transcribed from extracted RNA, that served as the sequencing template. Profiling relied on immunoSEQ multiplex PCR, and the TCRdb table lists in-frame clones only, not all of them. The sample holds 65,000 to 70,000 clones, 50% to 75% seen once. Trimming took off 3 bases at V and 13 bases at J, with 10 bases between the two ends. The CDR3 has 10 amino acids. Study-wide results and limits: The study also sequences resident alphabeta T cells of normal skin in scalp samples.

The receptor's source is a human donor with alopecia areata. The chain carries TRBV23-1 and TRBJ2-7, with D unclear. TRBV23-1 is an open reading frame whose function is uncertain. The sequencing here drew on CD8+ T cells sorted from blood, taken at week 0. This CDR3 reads CASSHVLPYF. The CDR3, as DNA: TGCGCCAGCAGTCATGTTCTCCCTTACTTC.